This T cell receptor beta chain was documented in a study of blood T cell repertoires in COVID-19. Seattle enrolled patients during active infection and tracked them longitudinally. The V gene's germline CDR1 is MGHRA and CDR2 YSYEKL. V lost 0 bases to trimming and J lost 6 bases; unmatched junction nucleotides: 9. CDR3 length equals 16 residues. Here immunoSEQ multiplex PCR was the method, and the copy in TCRdb shows in-frame clones only, minus some. The data contain about 410,000 clones, approximately 91% of them singletons. The sequencing input was peripheral blood. This TCR was sampled from a woman between 40 and 55 years old with COVID-19, enrolled during active disease. The rearrangement uses TRBV4-1 and TRBJ1-2; TRBD1 aligns across 8 bases. The CDR3 spells CASSQDTQRTGNGYTF. CDR3 bases: TGCGCCAGCAGCCAAGATACTCAACGGACAGGGAATGGCTACACCTTC.